These 23 T cell receptor beta chains were all obtained from the same sample, sequenced in a study of identical twins. TCRdb redid the calling of the 5' RACE reads with MiXCR, one entry per CDR3 protein. Of some 730,000 distinct CDR3 sequences detected, 15% to 20% appear once; the ten largest clones hold approximately 14%. This sample was also put to use in a study of T cells expressing NK-cell markers.

Sequenced sample: PBMCs. These receptors all stem from a woman between 18 and 29 years old in good health.

This clonotype was seen more than once but under ten times. The V and J genes are TRBV12-3 or TRBV12-4 and TRBJ2-1, with TRBD2 matching 9 bases. This CDR3 comprises 16 residues. With 0 bases clipped from V and 6 bases from J, the junction kept 6 bases outside the gene matches. The CDR3 nucleotides read TGTGCCAGCAGTTTAGCGAAGCGGGAGGCGCTCAATGAGCAGTTCTTC. Amino acids: CASSLAKREALNEQFF.

The J gene is TRBJ2-2, the V gene TRBV6-5; D not certain. The CDR3 sequence is 14 residues long. Germline lookup yields CDR1 MNHEY and CDR2 SVGAGI. V lost 2 bases to trimming and J lost 3 bases, with 7 bases between them. CDR3 in DNA: TGTGCCAGCAGTTACGCGGATTACACCGGGGAGCTGTTTTTT. It encodes CASSYADYTGELFF.

The chain couples TRBV6-5 to TRBJ1-2; D ambiguous. The CDR3 contains 16 residues. The germline V gene has CDR1 MNHEY and CDR2 SVGAGI. Trimming removed 0 bases from V and 2 bases from J, with 13 bases in between. The CDR3: CASSYSRFGGNYGYTF. DNA for the CDR3: TGTGCCAGCAGTTACTCTCGCTTCGGCGGCAACTATGGCTACACCTTC.

This clonotype was found many times. The chain joins TRBV12-3 or TRBV12-4 to TRBJ2-7; TRBD1 might be the D (6 bases). The CDR3 extends over 12 amino acids. V lost 5 bases and J 4 bases, leaving 9 bases between the germline ends. Written as DNA, the CDR3 is TGTGCCAGCAGTCGGACAGCATACGAGCAGTACTTC. Translated: CASSRTAYEQYF.

This clonotype occurred a few times. This chain connects TRBV7-8 to TRBJ2-3; 8 nucleotides align to TRBD1. Germline V CDR1 and CDR2: SGHVS, FQNEAQ. V gave up 1 base and J gave up 4 bases; unmatched junction bases: 10. The CDR3 has 17 residues. Here the CDR3 reads CASSLEGIRRGPDTQYF. The CDR3 bases are TGTGCCAGCAGCTTAGAGGGAATTCGCAGGGGGCCAGATACGCAGTATTTT.

This clonotype has more than one count but fewer than ten. The chain links TRBV4-1 to TRBJ2-1; 9 bases line up with TRBD2. Unmatched junction bases numbered 7, after V lost 1 base and J lost 3 bases. Germline lookup yields CDR1 MGHRA and CDR2 YSYEKL. The CDR3 extends over 17 amino acids. The CDR3 loop reads CASSQVPSGGIYNEQFF. In nucleotides, the CDR3 is TGCGCCAGCAGCCAAGTCCCCAGCGGGGGGATCTACAATGAGCAGTTCTTC.

This chain joins TRBV7-6 and TRBJ2-5; 13 nucleotides align to TRBD2. The germline CDR1 and CDR2 sequences are SGHVS and FNYEAQ. V shed 4 bases and J 6 bases; nucleotides not matched to a gene: 5. This CDR3 region has 15 residues. CDR3: CASSSGTSGVQTQYF. The CDR3 nucleotides are TGTGCCAGCAGCTCCGGGACTAGCGGGGTACAGACCCAGTACTTC.

CDR3 coding DNA: TGTGCCAGCAGCTTAAGGACTAGCGTAGATACGCAGTATTTT. Protein: CASSLRTSVDTQYF. The rearrangement uses TRBV7-2 and TRBJ2-3; 9 bases are shared with TRBD2. V gave up 2 bases and J gave up 5 bases; unmatched junction bases: 2. CDR3 length equals 14 residues. Germline V gene lookup returns CDR1 SGHTA and CDR2 FQGNSA. Full variable domain (outside the CDR3, taken from reference TRBV7-2 and TRBJ2-3): GAGVSQSPSNKVTEKGKDVELRCDPISGHTALYWYRQSLGQGLEFLIYFQGNSAPDKSGLPSDRFSAERTGGSVSTLTIQRTQQEDSAVYLCASSLRTSVDTQYFGPGTRLTVL.

This clonotype was observed a few times. This chain connects TRBV12-3 or TRBV12-4 to TRBJ2-2; unclear D gene. The V end was cut by 8 bases, the J end by 8 bases, with 9 bases between. The CDR3 spans 11 residues. The CDR3 nucleotides read TGTGCCAGCGTTAGCAAGGGGGAGCTGTTTTTT. This sequence encodes CASVSKGELFF.

This clonotype appeared a few times. The CDR3 bases are TGTGCCAGCAGTTTATCGGGAAGGGTGGTAACCGGGGAGCTGTTTTTT. It specifies CASSLSGRVVTGELFF. The chain carries TRBV12-3 or TRBV12-4 and TRBJ2-2; D is perhaps TRBD2 (5 bases). Deletions cut 2 bases from V and 5 bases from J, with 15 bases between. The CDR3 totals 16 residues.

Only a few counts were recorded for this clonotype. V gene TRBV20-1 combines with J gene TRBJ2-1; D is uncertain. V was cut by 1 base and J by 0 bases, with 10 bases left in between. Per the germline V gene, CDR1 is DFQATT and CDR2 is SNEGSKA (reference sequence). The CDR3 has 15 residues. CDR3 bases: TGCAGTGCTAGAGTAGGAACAAGCTCCTACAATGAGCAGTTCTTC. The encoded protein is CSARVGTSSYNEQFF.

The chain combines TRBV12-3 or TRBV12-4 with TRBJ2-1; D unclear. CDR3 length equals 15 residues. The V end was cut by 10 bases, the J end by 2 bases, with 18 bases between. The CDR3 region has the DNA TGTGCCACCTTAGGCCCGGGTCCTACCTACAATGAGCAGTTCTTC. Protein: CATLGPGPTYNEQFF.

This clonotype was found a few times. V usage is TRBV12-3 or TRBV12-4 and J usage is TRBJ1-3; weak D call: TRBD1 (6 bases). The CDR3 spans 15 residues. Trimming cost V 7 bases and J 2 bases, with 15 bases left between them. CDR3: CASNRDRSPGNTIYF. The CDR3 bases are TGTGCCAGCAATAGAGACAGGAGTCCTGGAAACACCATATATTTT.

This clonotype turned up a few times. The chain employs TRBV16 and TRBJ1-2; D gene unclear. The CDR3 is 13 residues long. Germline CDR1 and CDR2: KGHSY and FQNENV. Trimming left V 4 bases short and J 8 bases short, with 14 bases between. The CDR3 reads CASSPPPGEGYTF. The CDR3, as DNA: TGTGCCAGCAGCCCCCCACCTGGAGAGGGCTACACCTTC.

This chain uses TRBV20-1 with TRBJ2-7; D gene ambiguous. The CDR3 has 15 amino acids. The V end lost 3 bases, the J end lost 3 bases, and 18 bases lay between the germline ends. Germline V lookup: CDR1 DFQATT, CDR2 SNEGSKA (reference sequence). The DNA for the CDR3 is TGCAGTGCTAGGCCCCTTCGGAGCGCCCTCTACGAGCAGTACTTC. Translating it yields CSARPLRSALYEQYF.

This clonotype was picked up many times. The chain combines TRBV4-3 with TRBJ2-5; D might be TRBD1 (6 bases). The CDR3 is 16 residues long. Germline loops: CDR1 LGHNA, CDR2 YSLEER. The ends were cut back, 4 bases at V and 2 bases at J, with 17 bases in the middle. As DNA, the CDR3 is TGCGCCAGCAGCCCAAGTGCCGGGACACTTCAAGAGACCCAGTACTTC. Protein: CASSPSAGTLQETQYF.

This clonotype was seen only a few times. This sequence joins TRBV5-4 and TRBJ2-2; the D is unclear. The CDR3 extends over 18 amino acids. Germline CDR1 reads SGHNT; CDR2 reads YYREEE (reference sequence). V shed 5 bases and J shed 0 bases, with 20 bases lying between them. The CDR3 protein is CASSWMTPFGPNTGELFF. Written as DNA, the CDR3 is TGTGCCAGCAGTTGGATGACCCCATTTGGCCCGAACACCGGGGAGCTGTTTTTT.

In regard to this clonotype: One end of the junction varies from germline; a read error may be responsible. The rearrangement uses TRBV12-3 or TRBV12-4 and TRBJ2-7; the D is unclear. The CDR3 is 12 amino acids. CDR3 in DNA: TGTGCCAGCAGCTCCGTATGGGCCGAGCAGTCCTTC. Translated: CASSSVWAEQSF.

The V and J genes are TRBV6-1 and TRBJ2-7, with a weak D call TRBD1 (5 bases). There are 13 residues in the CDR3. The V end lost 7 bases, the J end lost 2 bases, and 12 bases lay between the germline ends. Germline-derived CDR1 and CDR2 are MNHNS and SASEGT. Here the CDR3 DNA reads TGTGCCAGCAATAAGACAGAAACCTACGAGCAGTACTTC. As protein: CASNKTETYEQYF.

Only a few counts were recorded for this clonotype. The rearrangement uses TRBV3-1 and TRBJ2-3; no clear D. The CDR3 runs to 14 residues. Germline-derived CDR1 and CDR2 are LGHDT and YNNKEL (reference sequence). V lost 4 bases to trimming and J lost 0 bases, with 8 bases between them. CDR3 amino acids: CASSPEPSTDTQYF. CDR3 bases: TGTGCCAGCAGCCCTGAGCCCAGCACAGATACGCAGTATTTT.

The chain uses TRBV20-1 and TRBJ1-2; D not resolved. The germline V gene encodes CDR1 DFQATT and CDR2 SNEGSKA (reference sequence). The CDR3 contains 14 residues. The ends were cut back, 6 bases at V and 3 bases at J, with 17 bases in the middle. CDR3 loop: CSATPADRYYGYTF. Here the CDR3 DNA reads TGCAGTGCCACTCCCGCAGATAGATACTATGGCTACACCTTC.

In its sample, this clonotype was seen a few times. V gene TRBV20-1 combines with J gene TRBJ1-2, with D perhaps matching TRBD1 (5 bases). Germline CDR1 DFQATT, CDR2 SNEGSKA (reference sequence). The CDR3 has 13 residues. The germline V and J ends were trimmed by 6 bases and 2 bases, with 13 bases remaining between them. The CDR3 nucleotides read TGCAGTGCAACCAGGGACGGAAACTATGGCTACACCTTC. Encoded protein: CSATRDGNYGYTF.

This clonotype was picked up one time. V and J are TRBV12-3 or TRBV12-4 and TRBJ2-1; TRBD2 matches at 8 bases. V dropped 2 bases and J dropped 0; count of bases not matched to a gene: 9. This CDR3 has 18 amino acids. The CDR3 DNA is TGTGCCAGCAGTTTATCGTTTTTAGCGGGGAGCTCCTACAATGAGCAGTTCTTC. Amino acid sequence: CASSLSFLAGSSYNEQFF.